The T cell receptor (beta chain) under discussion was sequenced for a study of shared clonotypes between healthy human individuals. General study findings and limits: It was expected that sequencing depth would affect clonotype sharing among donors. Only blood samples were collected, and tissue repertoires likely differ. Shared across a few donors were roughly 5% of the naive CD4 clonotypes.

Clones were read by immunoSEQ multiplex PCR, and TCRdb kept only the in-frame ones, dropping some. The sample carries about 2.4 million clones, roughly 93% recorded once. V was trimmed by 4 bases and J by 0 bases, leaving 9 bases between them. Germline V gene lookup returns CDR1 MGHRA and CDR2 YSYEKL. The CDR3 length is 15 residues. Turning to this clone: What it binds is not known. Additional DNA sequences in this sample encode the identical CDR3.

Nashville, Tennessee was home to all donors, each a Caucasian adult. The sequencing sample was made of naive CD4+ T cells from PBMCs. Subset indicated: CD45RA+ positively selected. The receptor was derived from a young man in good health. Some clones in this sample may be carry-over from other donors' samples. This rearrangement joins TRBV4-1 to TRBJ1-4; possibly TRBD1 for D (5 bases). CDR3 amino acids: CASSRGGATNEKLFF. The CDR3 region has the DNA TGCGCCAGCAGCCGGGGGGGAGCAACTAATGAAAAACTGTTTTTT.